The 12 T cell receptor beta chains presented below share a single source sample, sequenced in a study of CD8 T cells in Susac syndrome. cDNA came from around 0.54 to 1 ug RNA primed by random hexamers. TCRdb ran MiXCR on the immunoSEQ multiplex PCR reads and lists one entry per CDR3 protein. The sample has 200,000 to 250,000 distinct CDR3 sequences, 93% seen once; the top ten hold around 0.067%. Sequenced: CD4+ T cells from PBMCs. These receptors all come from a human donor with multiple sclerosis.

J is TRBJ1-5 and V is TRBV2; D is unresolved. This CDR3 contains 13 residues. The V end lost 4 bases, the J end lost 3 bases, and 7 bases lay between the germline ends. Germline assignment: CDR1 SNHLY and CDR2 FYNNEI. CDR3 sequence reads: CASSGSYNQPQHF. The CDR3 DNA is TGTGCCAGCAGTGGCAGTTACAATCAGCCCCAGCATTTT.

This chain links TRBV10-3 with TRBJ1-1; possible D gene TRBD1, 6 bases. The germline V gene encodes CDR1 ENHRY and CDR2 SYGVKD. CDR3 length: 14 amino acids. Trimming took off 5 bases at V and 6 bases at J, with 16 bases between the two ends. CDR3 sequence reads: CAISPTGMGAEAFF. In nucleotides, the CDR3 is TGTGCCATCAGTCCTACAGGGATGGGGGCTGAAGCTTTCTTT.

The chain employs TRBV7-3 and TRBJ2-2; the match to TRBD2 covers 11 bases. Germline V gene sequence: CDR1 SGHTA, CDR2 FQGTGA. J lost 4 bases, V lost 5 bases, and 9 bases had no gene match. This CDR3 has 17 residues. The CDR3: CASSLTSGISGTGELFF. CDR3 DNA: TGTGCCAGCAGCCTGACTAGCGGGATTTCGGGCACCGGGGAGCTGTTTTTT.

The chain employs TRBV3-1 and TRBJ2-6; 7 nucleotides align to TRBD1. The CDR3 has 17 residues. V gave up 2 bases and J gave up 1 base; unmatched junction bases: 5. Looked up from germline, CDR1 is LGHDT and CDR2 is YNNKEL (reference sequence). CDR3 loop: CASSQQLRGSGANVLTF. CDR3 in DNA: TGTGCCAGCAGCCAACAGCTCAGGGGGTCTGGGGCCAACGTCCTGACTTTC.

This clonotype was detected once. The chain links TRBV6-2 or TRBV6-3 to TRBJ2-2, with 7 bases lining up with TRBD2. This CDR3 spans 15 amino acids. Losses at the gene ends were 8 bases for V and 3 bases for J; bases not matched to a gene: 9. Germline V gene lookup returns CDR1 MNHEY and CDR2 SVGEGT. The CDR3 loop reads CASGETSDYTGELFF. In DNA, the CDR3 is TGTGCCAGCGGGGAAACTAGCGATTACACCGGGGAGCTGTTTTTT.

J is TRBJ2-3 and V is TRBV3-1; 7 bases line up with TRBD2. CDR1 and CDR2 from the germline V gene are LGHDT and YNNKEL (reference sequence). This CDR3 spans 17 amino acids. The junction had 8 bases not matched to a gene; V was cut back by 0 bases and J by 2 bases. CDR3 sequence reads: CASSQDVPAGATDTQYF. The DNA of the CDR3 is TGTGCCAGCAGCCAAGATGTTCCGGCGGGAGCCACAGATACGCAGTATTTT.

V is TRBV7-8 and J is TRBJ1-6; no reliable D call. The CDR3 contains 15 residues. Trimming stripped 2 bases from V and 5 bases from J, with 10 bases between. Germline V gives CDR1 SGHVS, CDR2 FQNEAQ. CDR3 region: CASSLTGPNNSPLHF. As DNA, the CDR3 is TGTGCCAGCAGCTTAACGGGCCCCAATAATTCACCCCTCCACTTT.

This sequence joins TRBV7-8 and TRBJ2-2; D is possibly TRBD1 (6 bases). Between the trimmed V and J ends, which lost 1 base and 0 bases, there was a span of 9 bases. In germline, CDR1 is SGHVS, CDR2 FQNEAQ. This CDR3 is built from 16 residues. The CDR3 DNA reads TGTGCCAGCAGCTTAGAAACAGGGTCGAACACCGGGGAGCTGTTTTTT. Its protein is CASSLETGSNTGELFF.

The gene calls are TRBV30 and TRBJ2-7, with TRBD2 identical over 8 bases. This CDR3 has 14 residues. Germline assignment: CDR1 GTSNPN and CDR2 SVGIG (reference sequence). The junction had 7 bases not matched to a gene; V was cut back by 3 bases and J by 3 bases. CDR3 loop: CAWSTPGGRYEQYF. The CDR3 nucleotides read TGTGCCTGGAGCACCCCGGGGGGGCGCTACGAGCAGTACTTC. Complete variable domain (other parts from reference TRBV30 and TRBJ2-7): SQTIHQWPATLVQPVGSPLSLECTVEGTSNPNLYWYRQAAGRGLQLLFYSVGIGQISSEVPQNLSASRPQDRQFILSSKKLLLSDSGFYLCAWSTPGGRYEQYFGPGTRLTVT.

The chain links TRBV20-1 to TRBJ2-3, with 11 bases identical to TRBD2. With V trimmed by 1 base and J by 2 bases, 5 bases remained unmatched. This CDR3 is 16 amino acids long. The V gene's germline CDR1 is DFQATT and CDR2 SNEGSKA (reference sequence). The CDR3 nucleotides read TGCAGTGCTAGAGGGGCTAGCGGGAGGCCCACAGATACGCAGTATTTT. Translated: CSARGASGRPTDTQYF.

CDR3: CASSSAGGQVRGYTF. The CDR3 nucleotides read TGTGCCAGCAGCTCCGCCGGTGGACAGGTCCGTGGCTACACCTTC. This chain joins TRBV5-6 and TRBJ1-2; 7 bases map to TRBD1. Germline trimming cut 3 bases from V and 7 bases from J; bases unmatched to any gene: 12. CDR1 and CDR2 from the germline V gene are SGHDT and YYEEEE. The CDR3 totals 15 residues.

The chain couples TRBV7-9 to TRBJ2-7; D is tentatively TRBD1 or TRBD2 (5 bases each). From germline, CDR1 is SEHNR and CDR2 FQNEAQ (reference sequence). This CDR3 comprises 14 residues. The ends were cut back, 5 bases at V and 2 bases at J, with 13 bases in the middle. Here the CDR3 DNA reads TGTGCCAGCAGCCCTCTAGGGACCACCTACGAGCAGTACTTC. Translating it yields CASSPLGTTYEQYF. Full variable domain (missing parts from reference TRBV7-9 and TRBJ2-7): DTGVSQNPRHKITKRGQNVTFRCDPISEHNRLYWYRQTLGQGPEFLTYFQNEAQLEKSRLLSDRFSAERPKGSFSTLEIQRTEQGDSAMYLCASSPLGTTYEQYFGPGTRLTVT.